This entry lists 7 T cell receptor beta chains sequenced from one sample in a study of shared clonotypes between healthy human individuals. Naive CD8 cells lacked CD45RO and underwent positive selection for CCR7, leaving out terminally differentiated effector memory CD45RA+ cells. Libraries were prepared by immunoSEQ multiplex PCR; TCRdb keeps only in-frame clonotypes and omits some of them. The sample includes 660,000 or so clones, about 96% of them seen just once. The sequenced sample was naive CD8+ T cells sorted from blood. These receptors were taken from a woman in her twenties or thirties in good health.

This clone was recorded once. CDR3 protein: CASKDSEYSNQPQHF. DNA for the CDR3: TGTGCCAGTAAGGACAGTGAGTATAGCAATCAGCCCCAGCATTTT. The rearrangement links TRBV2 to TRBJ1-5; perhaps TRBD1 as D (6 bases). Germline loops: CDR1 SNHLY, CDR2 FYNNEI. The CDR3 has 15 amino acids. V lost 9 bases and J lost 0, with 15 bases in between.

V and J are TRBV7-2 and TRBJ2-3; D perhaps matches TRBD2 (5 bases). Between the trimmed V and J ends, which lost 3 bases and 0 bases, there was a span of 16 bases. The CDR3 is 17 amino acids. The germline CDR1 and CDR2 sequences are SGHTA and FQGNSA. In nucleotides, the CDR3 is TGTGCCAGCAGCTTGAACCCTGGACTGCATAGCACAGATACGCAGTATTTT. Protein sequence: CASSLNPGLHSTDTQYF.

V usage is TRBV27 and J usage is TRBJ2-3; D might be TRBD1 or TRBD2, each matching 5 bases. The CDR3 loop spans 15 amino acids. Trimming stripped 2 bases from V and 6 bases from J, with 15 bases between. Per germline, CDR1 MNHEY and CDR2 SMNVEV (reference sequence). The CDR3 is CASSLTGPKVDTQYF. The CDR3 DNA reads TGTGCCAGCAGTTTAACGGGACCAAAGGTTGATACGCAGTATTTT.

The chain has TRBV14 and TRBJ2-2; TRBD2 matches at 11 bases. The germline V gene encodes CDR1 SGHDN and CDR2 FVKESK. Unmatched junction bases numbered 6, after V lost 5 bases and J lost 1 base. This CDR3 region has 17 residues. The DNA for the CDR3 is TGTGCCAGCAGCGGAAGACTAGCGGGATTGAACACCGGGGAGCTGTTTTTT. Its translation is CASSGRLAGLNTGELFF.

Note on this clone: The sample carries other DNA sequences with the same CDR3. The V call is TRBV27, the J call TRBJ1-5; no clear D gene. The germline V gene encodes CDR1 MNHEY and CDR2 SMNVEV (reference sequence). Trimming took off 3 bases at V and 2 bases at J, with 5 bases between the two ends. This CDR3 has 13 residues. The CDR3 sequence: CASSFGGNQPQHF. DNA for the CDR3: TGTGCCAGCAGTTTCGGGGGCAATCAGCCCCAGCATTTT.

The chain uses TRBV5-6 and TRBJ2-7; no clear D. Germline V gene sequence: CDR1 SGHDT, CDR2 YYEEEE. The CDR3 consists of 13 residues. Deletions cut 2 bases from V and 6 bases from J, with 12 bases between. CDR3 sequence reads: CASSLRRNGEQYF. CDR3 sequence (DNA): TGTGCCAGCAGCTTACGTCGGAACGGCGAGCAGTACTTC.

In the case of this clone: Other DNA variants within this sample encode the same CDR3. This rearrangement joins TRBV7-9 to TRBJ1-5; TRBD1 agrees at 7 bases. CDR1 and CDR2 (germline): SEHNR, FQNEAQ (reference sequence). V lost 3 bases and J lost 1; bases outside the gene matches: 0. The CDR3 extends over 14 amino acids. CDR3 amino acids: CASSLGQSNQPQHF. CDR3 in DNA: TGTGCCAGCAGCTTGGGACAGAGCAATCAGCCCCAGCATTTT.